Shown below are 9 T cell receptor beta chains from a single sample sequenced in a study of blood T cells in healthy people across ages. For the second PCR, which ran for roughly 7 to 11 cycles, a sample-barcoded 5' primer and a J-beta primer mix were used. TCRdb itself ran the 5' RACE reads through MiXCR, one entry per CDR3 protein. The sample holds 650,000 to 1,000,000 distinct CDR3 sequences, 35% to 50% seen once. The sample comprised blood. The receptor set was obtained from a man aged 80 or over in good health.

With regard to this clonotype: Just one base apart from a much larger clone, this may be a read error. V usage is TRBV5-8 and J usage is TRBJ2-1; TRBD2 might be the D (6 bases). The germline V gene encodes CDR1 SGHTS and CDR2 YDEGEE. CDR3 length: 12 residues. The CDR3 sequence is CTSSQWAGEQFF. The CDR3 nucleotides read TGTACCAGCAGCCAGTGGGCGGGGGAGCAGTTCTTC. The entire variable domain, with the rest obtained from reference TRBV5-8 and TRBJ2-1, is as follows: EAGVTQSPTHLIKTRGQQATLRCSPISGHTSVYWYQQALGLGLQFLLWYDEGEERNRGNFPPRFSGRQFPNYSSELNVNALELEDSALYLCTSSQWAGEQFFGPGTRLTVL.

This clonotype was observed a handful of times. This chain joins TRBV28 and TRBJ1-5, with D unresolved. CDR1 is MDHEN, CDR2 SYDVKM, per germline. This CDR3 is 12 amino acids long. V was cut by 3 bases and J by 6 bases, with 6 bases left in between. CDR3 region: CASSFASQPQHF. DNA of the CDR3: TGTGCCAGCAGTTTCGCAAGTCAGCCCCAGCATTTT.

As to this clonotype: This may be a read error, as it is one base from a much larger clone. The V call is TRBV20-1, the J call TRBJ2-3, with 8 bases lining up with TRBD1. The CDR3 is made up of 14 amino acids. Trimming took 5 bases from V and 2 from J; bases not matched to a gene: 6. Germline loops: CDR1 DFQATT, CDR2 SNEGSKA (reference sequence). Here the CDR3 reads CSAATGDNTDTQYF. Here the CDR3 DNA reads TGCAGTGCTGCGACAGGGGATAACACAGATACGCAGTATTTT.

This clonotype showed up many times. The chain combines TRBV20-1 with TRBJ2-6; 8 bases are shared with TRBD2. The CDR3 loop spans 14 amino acids. With 5 bases clipped from V and 2 bases from J, the junction kept 2 bases outside the gene matches. CDR1 and CDR2 from the germline V gene are DFQATT and SNEGSKA (reference sequence). Here the CDR3 reads CSAREGAGANVLTF. The DNA of the CDR3 is TGCAGTGCTCGGGAGGGGGCTGGGGCCAACGTCCTGACTTTC.

V is TRBV12-3 or TRBV12-4 and J is TRBJ2-5; 8 nucleotides agree with TRBD1. The tail of the sequence fits TRBJ2-7 better, so the J call may be wrong. This CDR3 region has 14 residues. The CDR3, as DNA: TGTGCCAGCAGTTTAGGGACAGGGCAGTACGAGCAGTACTTC. Translated, it gives CASSLGTGQYEQYF.

This clonotype was picked up a small number of times. V is TRBV20-1 and J is TRBJ2-5; D is possibly TRBD1 (5 bases). V lost 6 bases and J 4 bases, leaving 15 bases between the germline ends. Germline V CDR1 and CDR2: DFQATT, SNEGSKA (reference sequence). This CDR3 contains 13 residues. CDR3 region: CSAQGGDRETQYF. The CDR3 nucleotides are TGCAGTGCGCAGGGTGGTGATCGAGAGACCCAGTACTTC.

The chain couples TRBV20-1 to TRBJ1-1; unclear D gene. V was shortened by 3 bases and J by 0 bases, with 8 bases between the two germline ends. Per germline, CDR1 DFQATT and CDR2 SNEGSKA (reference sequence). The CDR3 extends over 13 amino acids. The CDR3, as DNA: TGCAGTGCTAGGACCCCGGTGAACACTGAAGCTTTCTTT. Residues: CSARTPVNTEAFF.

A word on this clonotype: Possible read error: a much larger clone is one base away. The CDR3 DNA reads TGTGCCAGCACTTGGACTGGAGGTGGAACAGATACGCAGTATTTT. Protein product: CASTWTGGGTDTQYF. The chain employs TRBV27 and TRBJ2-3, with TRBD2 as a possible D gene (5 bases). V lost 7 bases, J lost 3 bases, and 17 bases lay in between. There are 15 residues in the CDR3. Germline V gives CDR1 MNHEY, CDR2 SMNVEV (reference sequence).

J is TRBJ2-7 and V is TRBV7-2; D uncertain. Germline V gives CDR1 SGHTA, CDR2 FQGNSA. The V and J ends lost 1 base and 3 bases respectively, with 10 bases between them. The CDR3 sequence is 14 residues long. The CDR3 coding sequence is TGTGCCAGCAGCTTAGGGCGCACCTACTACGAGCAGTACTTC. Its protein is CASSLGRTYYEQYF.